This TCR beta chain was recorded in a study of T cells in localized non-small cell lung cancer. The CDR3 length is 16 residues. V lost 2 bases to trimming and J lost 1 base, with 14 bases between them. Per germline, CDR1 MNHGY and CDR2 SAAAGT. Produced via immunoSEQ multiplex PCR; TCRdb's table is partial and in-frame only. The table includes about 2,500 clones, 36% detected once. This clone appeared a few times. The source of this sequence is a male donor aged 60 or older with stage II squamous cell lung carcinoma. The chain uses TRBV6-8 and TRBJ2-5; the D call may be TRBD1 or TRBD2 (6 bases each). This specimen consisted of lymph node tissue, obtained before any cancer treatment. The CDR3 region has the DNA TGTGCCAGCAGTTACGTTCGGGGGCAGGTCCAAGAGACCCAGTACTTC. Amino acids: CASSYVRGQVQETQYF.